This is a list of T cell receptor beta chains from one sample in a study of shared clonotypes between healthy human individuals. Clones were read by immunoSEQ multiplex PCR, and TCRdb kept only the in-frame ones, dropping some. The data contain around 2,000,000 clones, over 85% of them seen just once; the ten biggest clones take up roughly 0.13%. Sequencing used naive CD4+ T cells sorted from blood. These receptors came from a man between 18 and 29 years old in good health. Both conserved end residues are part of each CDR3. A D gene is named only where the DNA matches it firmly. Size tells how often a clone was seen (once, few, many) or the class of an expanded clone, and some rows leave it out.

>TRBV6-1|TRBJ2-6|.|.
TGTGCCAGCAGTGACCGCTCTGGGGCCAACGTCCTGACTTTC
CASSDRSGANVLTF
>TRBV7-9|TRBJ1-6|few|.
TGTGCCACCGGAAAGGACACGGATAATTCACCCCTCCACTTT
CATGKDTDNSPLHF
>TRBV10-3|TRBJ2-7|.|.
TGTGCCATCAGTGAGTCGGTGGCGGACCACGAGCAGTACTTC
CAISESVADHEQYF
>TRBV11-3|TRBJ2-2|.|.
TGTGCCAGCAGCTTAGACTGGGTCGGGGAGCTGTTTTTT
CASSLDWVGELFF
>TRBV6-5|TRBJ2-3|.|.
TGTGCCAGCAGTTACGGCGGGGTAACAGATACGCAGTATTTT
CASSYGGVTDTQYF
>TRBV5-6|TRBJ2-5|.|TRBD1
TGTGCCAGCAGCACGGGACAGCCGATAGAGACCCAGTACTTC
CASSTGQPIETQYF
>TRBV7-2|TRBJ2-6|.|.
TGTGCCAGCAACGTCGAAGGGGGCTCTGGGGCCAACGTCCTGACTTTC
CASNVEGGSGANVLTF
>TRBV5-1|TRBJ2-1|.|TRBD2
TGCGCCAGCAGCTTGGACGGGACTAGCGGGAGGAATGAGCAGTTCTTC
CASSLDGTSGRNEQFF
>TRBV18|TRBJ2-7|.|.
TGTGCCAGCTCACCAACGGGGTCCTACGAGCAGTACTTC
CASSPTGSYEQYF
>TRBV5-4|TRBJ2-3|.|.
TGTGCCAGCAGCTGGGACTCCCCAGATACGCAGTATTTT
CASSWDSPDTQYF
>TRBV2|TRBJ2-6|.|.
TGTGCCAGCAGTTCACAGGGACGGGCCTCTGGGGCCAACGTCCTGACTTTC
CASSSQGRASGANVLTF
>TRBV6-5|TRBJ2-7|.|.
TGTGCCAGCAGCGGGGCTTTAATGACCGAGCAGTACTTC
CASSGALMTEQYF
>TRBV30|TRBJ2-7|.|.
TGTGCCTGGAGTGTACATCAGAGGGCCGGGGAGCAGTACTTC
CAWSVHQRAGEQYF
>TRBV15|TRBJ1-3|.|.
TGTGCCACCAGCAGAGACCCATTTAGCGGGTTCGGAAACACCATATATTTT
CATSRDPFSGFGNTIYF
>TRBV7-2|TRBJ1-1|few|.
TGTGCCAGCAGCCCAAGAGGGGCGAACACTGAAGCTTTCTTT
CASSPRGANTEAFF
>TRBV19|TRBJ2-3|.|.
TGTGCCAGTAGTATACCAGGGGAGGTTACAGATACGCAGTATTTT
CASSIPGEVTDTQYF
>TRBV7-9|TRBJ2-7|.|.
TGTGCCAGCAGTTTGAGGGACCTCTCCTACGAGCAGTACTTC
CASSLRDLSYEQYF
>TRBV11-3|TRBJ2-2|once|.
TGTGCCAGCAGCTTAGTGTCAGGGAAGAACACCGGGGAGCTGTTTTTT
CASSLVSGKNTGELFF
>TRBV7-2|TRBJ1-6|.|.
TGTGCCAGCAGCTTAGTTTCTGGACAAAACGATTCACCCCTCCACTTT
CASSLVSGQNDSPLHF
>TRBV10-3|TRBJ1-2|.|.
TGTGCCATCAGTGAGTCGGCGAACTATGGCTACACCTTC
CAISESANYGYTF
>TRBV5-1|TRBJ1-6|.|.
TGCGCCAGCTGTCCCGTTGGACAGCCTAATTCACCCCTCCACTTT
CASCPVGQPNSPLHF
>TRBV2|TRBJ2-7|.|TRBD2
TGTGCCAGCAGTGTACATAGGGGACTAAGCTACGAGCAGTACTTC
CASSVHRGLSYEQYF
>TRBV7-2|TRBJ2-6|few|.
TGTGCCAGCAGACCGAGGGGGGCCAACGTCCTGACTTTC
CASRPRGANVLTF
>TRBV5-1|TRBJ2-2|.|.
TGCGCCAGCAGCTTTAGAGGGACCGGGGAGCTGTTTTTT
CASSFRGTGELFF
>TRBV7-2|TRBJ2-1|.|.
TGTGCCAGCAGCCCCAACCCGGGGGAGCAGCAGTTCTTC
CASSPNPGEQQFF
>TRBV11-2|TRBJ1-1|.|.
TGTGCCAGCAGCTTACCAAGGGGCACTGAAGCTTTCTTT
CASSLPRGTEAFF
>TRBV28|TRBJ1-5|.|TRBD1
TGTGCCAGCAGTTTCTTACAGGGGGCGGACCCGGCCCAGCATTTT
CASSFLQGADPAQHF
>TRBV7-2|TRBJ2-7|.|.
TGTGCCAGCAGCTTAGTCAGGGGGGACTACGAGCAGTACTTC
CASSLVRGDYEQYF
>TRBV6-1|TRBJ1-4|.|.
TGTGCCAGCAGTGGCTACAGCGTTGCAACTAATGAAAAACTGTTTTTT
CASSGYSVATNEKLFF
>TRBV5-1|TRBJ2-4|once|.
TGCGCCAGCAGCCCTGGCGTGGGTCTAGCCAAAAACATTCAGTACTTC
CASSPGVGLAKNIQYF
>TRBV7-9|TRBJ2-3|.|TRBD2
TGTGCCAGCAGCTTAGGGGATAGCGGGAGGATTTTAGATACGCAGTATTTT
CASSLGDSGRILDTQYF
>TRBV10-3|TRBJ2-1|once|TRBD2
TGTGCCATTAAGCTAGCGGGGGGTGACAATGAGCAGTTCTTC
CAIKLAGGDNEQFF
>TRBV18|TRBJ2-5|once|.
TGTGCCAGCTCACCAAGCCTTCAAGAGACCCAGTACTTC
CASSPSLQETQYF
>TRBV5-1|TRBJ1-5|.|.
TGCGCCAGCAGCTTGGAGGGGCGATGGCAGCCCCAGCATTTT
CASSLEGRWQPQHF
>TRBV30|TRBJ1-2|.|.
TGTGCCGGGGAGAAGATTGGTGACTATGGCTACACCTTC
CAGEKIGDYGYTF
>TRBV4-1|TRBJ2-7|.|TRBD1
TGCGCCAGCAGCCCGTGGACAGGTAGCACCTACGAGCAGTACTTC
CASSPWTGSTYEQYF
>TRBV6-6|TRBJ1-2|.|.
TGTGCCAGCAGCCCCTCGAACCCAGGGGCGTATGGCTACACCTTC
CASSPSNPGAYGYTF
>TRBV11-2|TRBJ1-2|.|.
TGTGCCAGCAGCTTAGCGCGGGGAGACTATGGCTACACCTTC
CASSLARGDYGYTF
>TRBV18|TRBJ2-1|.|TRBD2
TGTGCCAGCTCACCAAGAGCCTTCCTTAGCGGGACCAGGGATGAGCAGTTCTTC
CASSPRAFLSGTRDEQFF
>TRBV25-1|TRBJ1-2|.|.
TGTGCCAGCAGTGAACGGGGGGGCTATGGCTACACCTTC
CASSERGGYGYTF
>TRBV7-9|TRBJ2-7|once|.
TGTGCCAGCAGCTTACTCACTTACGAGCAGTACTTC
CASSLLTYEQYF
>TRBV9|TRBJ2-2|.|.
TGTGCCAGCAGCGCCCCCGGTGGTAAGAACACCGGGGAGCTGTTTTTT
CASSAPGGKNTGELFF
>TRBV5-1|TRBJ2-3|.|TRBD2
TGCGCCAGCAGCTATGGGACTAGCGCTTCTAGCACAGATACGCAGTATTTT
CASSYGTSASSTDTQYF
>TRBV29-1|TRBJ2-3|.|TRBD2
TGCACTACTCATGGGACTAACCCAGATACGCAGTATTTT
CTTHGTNPDTQYF
>TRBV28|TRBJ1-4|.|TRBD1
TGTGCCAGCAGGCGAAAACAGGGGATTGAAAAACTGTTTTTT
CASRRKQGIEKLFF
>TRBV5-1|TRBJ1-5|once|TRBD1
TGCGCCAGCAGCCGTACAGGGGAGGCCAATCAGCCCCAGCATTTT
CASSRTGEANQPQHF
>TRBV4-2|TRBJ2-5|.|TRBD2
TGTGCCTCCTCTAGCGGGGGTAACGGGGAGACCCAGTACTTC
CASSSGGNGETQYF
>TRBV7-2|TRBJ2-1|.|TRBD2
TGTGCCAGCAGCTCGGGACTAGCGGTTGGCCACAATGAGCAGTTCTTC
CASSSGLAVGHNEQFF
>TRBV28|TRBJ1-3|.|.
TGTGCCAGCAGTTCCGGGCAGGCCTCTGGAAACACCATATATTTT
CASSSGQASGNTIYF
>TRBV10-3|TRBJ1-6|.|TRBD1
TGTGCCATCAGTGACGGACAGGGCCAGTCACCCCTCCACTTT
CAISDGQGQSPLHF
>TRBV18|TRBJ2-7|.|.
TGTGCCAGCTCACTAGTAGGGCGCGAGCAGTACTTC
CASSLVGREQYF
>TRBV19|TRBJ1-1|.|.
TGTGCCAGTAGTATCCCCGGGAAGGGGGAAGCTTTCTTT
CASSIPGKGEAFF
>TRBV7-9|TRBJ2-1|.|TRBD2
TGTGCCAGCAGCTTAGGCCTAGCGGGGGGCGGTGAGCAGTTCTTC
CASSLGLAGGGEQFF
>TRBV25-1|TRBJ2-2|.|.
TGTGCCAGCAGTGAAAGGAAGACAGCCGGGGAGCTGTTTTTT
CASSERKTAGELFF
>TRBV5-1|TRBJ1-2|.|.
TGCGCCAGCAGCTTGGCCGGGGTTGACTATGGCTACACCTTC
CASSLAGVDYGYTF